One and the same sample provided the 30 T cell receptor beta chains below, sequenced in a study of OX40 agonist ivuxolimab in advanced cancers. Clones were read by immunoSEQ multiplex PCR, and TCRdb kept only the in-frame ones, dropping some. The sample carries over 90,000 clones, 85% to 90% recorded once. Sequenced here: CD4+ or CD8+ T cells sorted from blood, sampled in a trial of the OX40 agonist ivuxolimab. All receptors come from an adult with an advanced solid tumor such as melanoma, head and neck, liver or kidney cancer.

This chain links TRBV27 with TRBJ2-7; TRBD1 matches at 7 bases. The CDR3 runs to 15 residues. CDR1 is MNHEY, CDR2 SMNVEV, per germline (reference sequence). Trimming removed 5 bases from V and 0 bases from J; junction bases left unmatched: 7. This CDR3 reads CASSQRDSSSYEQYF. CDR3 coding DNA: TGTGCCAGCAGTCAAAGGGACAGCTCCTCCTACGAGCAGTACTTC.

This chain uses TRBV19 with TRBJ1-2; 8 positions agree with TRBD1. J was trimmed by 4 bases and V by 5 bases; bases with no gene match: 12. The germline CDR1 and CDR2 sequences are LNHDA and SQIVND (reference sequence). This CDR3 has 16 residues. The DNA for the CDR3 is TGTGCCAGTAGTCCCCAATACCGGGACAGGTCCTATGGCTACACCTTC. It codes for CASSPQYRDRSYGYTF.

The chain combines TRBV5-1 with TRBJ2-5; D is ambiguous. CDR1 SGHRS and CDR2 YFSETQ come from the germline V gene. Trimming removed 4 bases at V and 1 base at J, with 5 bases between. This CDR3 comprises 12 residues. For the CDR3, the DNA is TGCGCCAGCAGCCCGCCCCAAGAGACCCAGTACTTC. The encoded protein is CASSPPQETQYF.

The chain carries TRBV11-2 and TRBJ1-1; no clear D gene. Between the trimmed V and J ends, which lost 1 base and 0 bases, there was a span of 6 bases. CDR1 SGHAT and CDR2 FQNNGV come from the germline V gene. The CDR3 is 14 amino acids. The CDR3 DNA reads TGTGCCAGCAGCTTAGTTCCTCTGAACACTGAAGCTTTCTTT. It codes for CASSLVPLNTEAFF. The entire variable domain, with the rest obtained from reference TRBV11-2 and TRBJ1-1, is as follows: EAGVAQSPRYKIIEKRQSVAFWCNPISGHATLYWYQQILGQGPKLLIQFQNNGVVDDSQLPKDRFSAERLKGVDSTLKIQPAKLEDSAVYLCASSLVPLNTEAFFGQGTRLTVV.

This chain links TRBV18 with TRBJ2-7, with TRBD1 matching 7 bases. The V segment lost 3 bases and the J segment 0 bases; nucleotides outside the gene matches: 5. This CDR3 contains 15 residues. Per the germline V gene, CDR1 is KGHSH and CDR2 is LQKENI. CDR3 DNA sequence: TGTGCCAGCTCACCCGCCGGGACAGTCTCCTACGAGCAGTACTTC. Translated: CASSPAGTVSYEQYF.

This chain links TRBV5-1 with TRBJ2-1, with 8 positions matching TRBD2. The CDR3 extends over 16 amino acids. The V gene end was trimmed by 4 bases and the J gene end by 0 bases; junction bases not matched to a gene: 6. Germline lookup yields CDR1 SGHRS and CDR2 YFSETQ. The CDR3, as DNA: TGCGCCAGCAGCCGGGAGGGCAGGAGCTCCTACAATGAGCAGTTCTTC. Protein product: CASSREGRSSYNEQFF. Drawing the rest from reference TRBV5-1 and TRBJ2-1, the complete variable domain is KAGVTQTPRYLIKTRGQQVTLSCSPISGHRSVSWYQQTPGQGLQFLFEYFSETQRNKGNFPGRFSGRQFSNSRSEMNVSTLELGDSALYLCASSREGRSSYNEQFFGPGTRLTVL.

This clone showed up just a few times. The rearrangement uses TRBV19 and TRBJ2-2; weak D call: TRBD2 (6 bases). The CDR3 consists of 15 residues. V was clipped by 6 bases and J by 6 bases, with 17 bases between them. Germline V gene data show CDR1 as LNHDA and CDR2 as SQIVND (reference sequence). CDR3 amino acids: CASSLFTSLAGELFF. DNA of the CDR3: TGTGCCAGTAGCCTTTTTACTAGCCTTGCCGGGGAGCTGTTTTTT.

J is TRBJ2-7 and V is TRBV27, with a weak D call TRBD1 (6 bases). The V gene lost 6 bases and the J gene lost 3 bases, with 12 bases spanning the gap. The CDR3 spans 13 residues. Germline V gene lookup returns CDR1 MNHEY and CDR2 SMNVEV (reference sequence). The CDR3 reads CASRTGQSYEQYF. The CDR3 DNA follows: TGTGCCAGCAGAACCGGACAGAGCTACGAGCAGTACTTC.

The CDR3 sequence is CASNPGIPSTDTQYF. The CDR3 bases are TGCGCCAGCAACCCCGGGATACCTAGCACAGATACGCAGTATTTT. The chain uses TRBV5-1 and TRBJ2-3; D perhaps matches TRBD2 (5 bases). Trimming shortened V by 6 bases and J by 0 bases, and 14 bases separated the two germline ends. CDR1 is SGHRS and CDR2 is YFSETQ in the germline V gene. The CDR3 loop spans 15 amino acids.

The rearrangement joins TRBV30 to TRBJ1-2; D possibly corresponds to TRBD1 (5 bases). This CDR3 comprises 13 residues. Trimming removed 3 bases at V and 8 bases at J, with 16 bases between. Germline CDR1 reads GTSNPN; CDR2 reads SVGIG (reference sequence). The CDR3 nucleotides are TGTGCCTGGAGGGAAGACAGTCTACGGGGCTACACCTTC. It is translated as CAWREDSLRGYTF. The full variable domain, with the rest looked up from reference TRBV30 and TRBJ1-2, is SQTIHQWPATLVQPVGSPLSLECTVEGTSNPNLYWYRQAAGRGLQLLFYSVGIGQISSEVPQNLSASRPQDRQFILSSKKLLLSDSGFYLCAWREDSLRGYTFGSGTRLTVV.

The DNA for the CDR3 is TGTGCCAGCAAAGAACTTCCGGGACTAGCGGGAGTAAAATCCTACAATGAGCAGTTCTTC. Translation: CASKELPGLAGVKSYNEQFF. This chain links TRBV2 with TRBJ2-1; 14 bases align to TRBD2. Germline V gives CDR1 SNHLY, CDR2 FYNNEI. This CDR3 is 20 amino acids long. The trim removed 7 bases at V and 1 base at J, leaving 15 bases unmatched.

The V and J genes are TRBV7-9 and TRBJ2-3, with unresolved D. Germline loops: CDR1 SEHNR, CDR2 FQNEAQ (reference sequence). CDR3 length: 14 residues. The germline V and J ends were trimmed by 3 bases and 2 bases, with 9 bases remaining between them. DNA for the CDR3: TGTGCCAGCAGCTTGGGAAGGGACACAGATACGCAGTATTTT. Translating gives CASSLGRDTDTQYF.

This chain's CDR3 is CASSSTRSTDTQYF. CDR3 in DNA: TGCGCCAGCAGCTCTACTAGGAGCACAGATACGCAGTATTTT. The chain uses TRBV5-1 and TRBJ2-3, with a possible D match to TRBD2 (5 bases). V gave up 3 bases and J gave up 0 bases, with 8 bases separating them. Germline CDR1 is SGHRS and CDR2 is YFSETQ. The CDR3 length is 14 residues.

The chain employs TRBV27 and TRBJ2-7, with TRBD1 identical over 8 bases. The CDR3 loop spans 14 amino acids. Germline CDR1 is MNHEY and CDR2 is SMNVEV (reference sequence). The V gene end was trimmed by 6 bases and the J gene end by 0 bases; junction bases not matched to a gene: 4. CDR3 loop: CASSYTGGSYEQYF. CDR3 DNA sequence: TGTGCCAGCAGCTATACAGGGGGCTCCTACGAGCAGTACTTC.

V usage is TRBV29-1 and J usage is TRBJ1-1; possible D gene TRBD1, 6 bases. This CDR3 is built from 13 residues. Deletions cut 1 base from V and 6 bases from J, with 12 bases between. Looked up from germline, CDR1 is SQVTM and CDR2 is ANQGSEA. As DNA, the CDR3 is TGCAGCGTTGAAGGGCGACAGGTCCCTGAAGCTTTCTTT. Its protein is CSVEGRQVPEAFF.

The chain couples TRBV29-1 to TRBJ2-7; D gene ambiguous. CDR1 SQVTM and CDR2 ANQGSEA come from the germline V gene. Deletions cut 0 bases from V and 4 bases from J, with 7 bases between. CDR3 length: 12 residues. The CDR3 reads CSVEDRGYEQYF. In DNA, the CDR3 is TGCAGCGTTGAAGATCGCGGATACGAGCAGTACTTC.

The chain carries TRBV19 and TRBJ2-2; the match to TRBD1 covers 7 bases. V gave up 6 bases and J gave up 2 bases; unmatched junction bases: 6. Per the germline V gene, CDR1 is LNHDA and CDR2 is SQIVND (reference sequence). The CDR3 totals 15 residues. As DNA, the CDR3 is TGTGCCAGTAGACCAAGACAGGGAAACACCGGGGAGCTGTTTTTT. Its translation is CASRPRQGNTGELFF.

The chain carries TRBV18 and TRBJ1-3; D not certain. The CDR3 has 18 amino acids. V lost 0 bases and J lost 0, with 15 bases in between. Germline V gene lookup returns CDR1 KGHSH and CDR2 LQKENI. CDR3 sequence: CASSPPSILALSGNTIYF. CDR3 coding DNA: TGTGCCAGCTCACCACCTTCGATTCTTGCCCTCTCTGGAAACACCATATATTTT.

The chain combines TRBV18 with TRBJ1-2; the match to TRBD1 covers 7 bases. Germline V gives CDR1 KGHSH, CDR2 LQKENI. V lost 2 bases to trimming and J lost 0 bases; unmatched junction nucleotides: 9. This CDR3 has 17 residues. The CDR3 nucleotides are TGTGCCAGCTCACCATTCGGTCCGGGACAGTCTAACTATGGCTACACCTTC. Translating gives CASSPFGPGQSNYGYTF.

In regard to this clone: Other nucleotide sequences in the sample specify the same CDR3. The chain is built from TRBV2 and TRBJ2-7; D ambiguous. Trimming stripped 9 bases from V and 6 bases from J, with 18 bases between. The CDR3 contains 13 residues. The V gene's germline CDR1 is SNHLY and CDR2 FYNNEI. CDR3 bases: TGTGCCAGTTTCGGAGCCACTACCCGCGAGCAGTACTTC. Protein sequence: CASFGATTREQYF.

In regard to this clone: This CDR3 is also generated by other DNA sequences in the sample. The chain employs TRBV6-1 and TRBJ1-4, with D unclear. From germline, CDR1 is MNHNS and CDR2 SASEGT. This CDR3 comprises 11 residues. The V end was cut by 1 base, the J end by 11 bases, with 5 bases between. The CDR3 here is CASSEVLKLFF. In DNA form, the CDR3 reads TGTGCCAGCAGTGAAGTTTTGAAACTGTTTTTT.

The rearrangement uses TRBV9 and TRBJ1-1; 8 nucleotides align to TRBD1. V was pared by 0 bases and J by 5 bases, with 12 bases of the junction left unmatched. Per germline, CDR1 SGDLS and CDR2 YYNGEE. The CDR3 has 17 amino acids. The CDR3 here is CASSVDPPTGARTEAFF. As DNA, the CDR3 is TGTGCCAGCAGCGTAGACCCACCGACAGGGGCGAGGACTGAAGCTTTCTTT.

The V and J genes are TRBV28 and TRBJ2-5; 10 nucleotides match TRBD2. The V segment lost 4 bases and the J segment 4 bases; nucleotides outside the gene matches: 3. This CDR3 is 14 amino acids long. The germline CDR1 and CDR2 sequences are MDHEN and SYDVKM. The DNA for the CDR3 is TGTGCCAGCAGTTCCCGACTAGCGGGAGAGACCCAGTACTTC. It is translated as CASSSRLAGETQYF.

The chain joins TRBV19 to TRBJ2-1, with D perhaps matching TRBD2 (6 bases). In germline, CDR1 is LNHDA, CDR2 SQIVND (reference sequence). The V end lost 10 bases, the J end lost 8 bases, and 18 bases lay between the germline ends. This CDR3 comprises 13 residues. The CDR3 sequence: CATSGLAFHEQFF. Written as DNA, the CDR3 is TGTGCCACCTCGGGGCTAGCGTTCCATGAGCAGTTCTTC.

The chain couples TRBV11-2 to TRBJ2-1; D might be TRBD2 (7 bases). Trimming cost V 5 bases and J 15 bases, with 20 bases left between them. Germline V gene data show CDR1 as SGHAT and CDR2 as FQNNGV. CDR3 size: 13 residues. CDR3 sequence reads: CASSLGGGRGRFF. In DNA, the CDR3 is TGTGCCAGCAGCCTTGGGGGGGGGCGCGGGCGGTTCTTC. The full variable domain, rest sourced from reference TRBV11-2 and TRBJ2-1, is EAGVAQSPRYKIIEKRQSVAFWCNPISGHATLYWYQQILGQGPKLLIQFQNNGVVDDSQLPKDRFSAERLKGVDSTLKIQPAKLEDSAVYLCASSLGGGRGRFFGPGTRLTVL.

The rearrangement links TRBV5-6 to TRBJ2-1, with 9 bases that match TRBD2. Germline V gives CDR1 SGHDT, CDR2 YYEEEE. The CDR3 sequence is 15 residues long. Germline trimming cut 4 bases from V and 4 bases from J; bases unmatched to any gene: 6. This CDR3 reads CASSVIAGAYNEQFF. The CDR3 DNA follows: TGTGCCAGCAGCGTCATAGCGGGGGCTTACAATGAGCAGTTCTTC.

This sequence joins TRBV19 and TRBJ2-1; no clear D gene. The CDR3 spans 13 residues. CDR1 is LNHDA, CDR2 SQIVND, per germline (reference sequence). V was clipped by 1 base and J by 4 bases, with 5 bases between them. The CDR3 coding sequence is TGTGCCAGTAGTATAGTGGTTTACAATGAGCAGTTCTTC. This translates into CASSIVVYNEQFF.

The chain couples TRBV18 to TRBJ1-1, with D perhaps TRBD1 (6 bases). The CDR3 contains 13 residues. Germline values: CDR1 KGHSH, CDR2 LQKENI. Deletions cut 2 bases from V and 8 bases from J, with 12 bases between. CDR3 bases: TGTGCCAGCTCACCAAAAGGGGGGATAGAAGCTTTCTTT. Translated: CASSPKGGIEAFF.

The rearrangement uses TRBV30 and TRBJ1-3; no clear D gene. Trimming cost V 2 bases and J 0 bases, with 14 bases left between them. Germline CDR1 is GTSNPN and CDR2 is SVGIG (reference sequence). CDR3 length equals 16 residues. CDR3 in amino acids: CAWSSSTSSSGNTIYF. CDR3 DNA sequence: TGTGCCTGGAGTTCATCCACGAGTAGCTCTGGAAACACCATATATTTT.

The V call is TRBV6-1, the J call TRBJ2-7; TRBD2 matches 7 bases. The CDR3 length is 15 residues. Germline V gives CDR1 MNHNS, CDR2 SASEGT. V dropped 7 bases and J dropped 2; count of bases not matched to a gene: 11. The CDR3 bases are TGTGCCAGCACGGGGCGATGGACTAGGACCTACGAGCAGTACTTC. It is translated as CASTGRWTRTYEQYF.